This T cell receptor (beta chain) was profiled in a study of OX40 agonist ivuxolimab in advanced cancers. CDR1 and CDR2 from the germline V gene are GTSNPN and SVGIG (reference sequence). The CDR3 extends over 14 amino acids. Trimming shortened V by 3 bases and J by 0 bases, and 9 bases separated the two germline ends. TCRdb's copy holds only in-frame clones and misses some; the assay was immunoSEQ multiplex PCR. The sample contains about 84,000 clones, 89% of which appear only once. This clonotype was obtained from an adult with an advanced solid tumor such as melanoma, head and neck, liver or kidney cancer. Sample: CD4+ or CD8+ T cells sorted from blood, taken in a trial of the OX40 agonist ivuxolimab. The chain has TRBV30 and TRBJ1-3, with a possible D match to TRBD1 (5 bases). CDR3 nucleotides: TGTGCCTGGAGCGCCGACAGCTCTGGAAACACCATATATTTT. Translating it yields CAWSADSSGNTIYF.